One and the same sample provided the 20 T cell receptor beta chains below, sequenced in a study of T cells after yellow fever vaccination. TCRdb re-called the 5' RACE reads through MiXCR, storing one row per CDR3 protein. The profile shows some 340,000 distinct CDR3 sequences, roughly a tenth of them singletons. The starting material was CD4+ T cells sorted from PBMCs, obtained 45 days after the yellow fever booster vaccination. Every receptor here comes from a man aged 18-30 years who received the YFV17D yellow fever vaccine.

The chain joins TRBV6-5 to TRBJ1-5; weak D call: TRBD1 (6 bases). CDR1 and CDR2 from the germline V gene are MNHEY and SVGAGI. The CDR3 is 14 residues long. The V end lost 4 bases, the J end lost 6 bases, and 13 bases lay between the germline ends. CDR3 residues: CASSSSTGSQPQHF. The CDR3 DNA follows: TGTGCCAGCAGTTCCTCAACAGGGAGTCAGCCCCAGCATTTT.

The chain employs TRBV4-1 and TRBJ1-2; unclear D gene. Trimming removed 0 bases at V and 8 bases at J, with 7 bases between. CDR1 MGHRA and CDR2 YSYEKL come from the germline V gene. This CDR3 has 12 residues. The CDR3, as DNA: TGCGCCAGCAGCCAAGATCTGGGGGGCTACACCTTC. Translation gives CASSQDLGGYTF.

The table lists this clonotype with a few counts. The J gene is TRBJ2-3, the V gene TRBV20-1; TRBD2 agrees at 7 bases. The ends lost 5 bases at V and 5 bases at J; junction bases unmatched: 16. CDR1 DFQATT and CDR2 SNEGSKA come from the germline V gene (reference sequence). This CDR3 is 16 amino acids long. The CDR3 nucleotides are TGCAGTGCTGGGGATGGATTTGCGGGGGTGGGAGATACGCAGTATTTT. Its translation: CSAGDGFAGVGDTQYF.

This clonotype came up a few times. CDR3 protein: CASQSVTDGNEKLFF. The CDR3 region has the DNA TGTGCCAGCCAATCTGTGACAGACGGAAATGAAAAACTGTTTTTT. The rearrangement uses TRBV6-5 and TRBJ1-4; the D gene is possibly TRBD1 (5 bases). Germline values: CDR1 MNHEY, CDR2 SVGAGI. Trimming removed 8 bases at V and 5 bases at J, with 18 bases between. This CDR3 is 15 amino acids long.

This clonotype was seen a handful of times. This chain connects TRBV3-1 to TRBJ1-2; perhaps TRBD1 as D (6 bases). V was cut by 3 bases and J by 0 bases, with 8 bases left in between. The CDR3 loop spans 14 amino acids. Germline V gene data show CDR1 as LGHDT and CDR2 as YNNKEL (reference sequence). DNA of the CDR3: TGTGCCAGCAGCCACAGGGGCACTAACTATGGCTACACCTTC. It specifies CASSHRGTNYGYTF.

This clonotype was seen only a few times. The chain combines TRBV4-1 with TRBJ2-2; 10 nucleotides align to TRBD2. Per the germline V gene, CDR1 is MGHRA and CDR2 is YSYEKL. Trimming removed 2 bases from V and 2 bases from J; junction bases left unmatched: 5. There are 17 residues in the CDR3. The CDR3 region has the DNA TGCGCCAGCAGCCAACAACTAGCGGGGATAAACACCGGGGAGCTGTTTTTT. It is translated as CASSQQLAGINTGELFF.

There are a few counts of this clonotype. The rearrangement links TRBV5-1 to TRBJ2-7, with D uncertain. Germline V gene data show CDR1 as SGHRS and CDR2 as YFSETQ. Trimming removed 4 bases from V and 4 bases from J, with 12 bases in between. The CDR3 has 13 amino acids. Here the CDR3 reads CASSQSGDYEQYF. As DNA, the CDR3 is TGCGCCAGCAGCCAGAGTGGGGATTACGAGCAGTACTTC. Supplemented by reference TRBV5-1 and TRBJ2-7, the full variable domain reads KAGVTQTPRYLIKTRGQQVTLSCSPISGHRSVSWYQQTPGQGLQFLFEYFSETQRNKGNFPGRFSGRQFSNSRSEMNVSTLELGDSALYLCASSQSGDYEQYFGPGTRLTVT.

This clonotype was recorded a few times. This rearrangement joins TRBV5-6 to TRBJ1-5, with D perhaps matching TRBD1 (6 bases). The CDR3 consists of 16 residues. V lost 0 bases and J lost 8, with 18 bases in between. CDR1 and CDR2 (germline): SGHDT, YYEEEE. The CDR3 loop is CASSLASGAPTEPQHF. CDR3 coding DNA: TGTGCCAGCAGCTTGGCCTCGGGGGCCCCAACGGAGCCCCAGCATTTT.

This clonotype appeared a few times. The CDR3 bases are TGCGCCAGCAGCTTGGAAGTAGTAGAGACCCAGTACTTC. The encoded protein is CASSLEVVETQYF. This chain connects TRBV5-1 to TRBJ2-5; D remains ambiguous. Per the germline V gene, CDR1 is SGHRS and CDR2 is YFSETQ. The CDR3 is made up of 13 amino acids. V lost 0 bases and J 4 bases, leaving 7 bases between the germline ends.

The chain carries TRBV28 and TRBJ1-2; TRBD1 matches 9 bases. The CDR3 runs to 15 residues. Germline V gene sequence: CDR1 MDHEN, CDR2 SYDVKM. After removal of 5 bases from V and 8 bases from J, the junction contained 12 bases not matched to a gene. CDR3 coding DNA: TGTGCCAGCAGTCCCACCTGGGACAGGGCGGGAGGCTACACCTTC. It codes for CASSPTWDRAGGYTF.

This clonotype was counted at least ten times. This chain connects TRBV5-1 to TRBJ2-1; 7 nucleotides align to TRBD2. CDR3 length equals 16 residues. V gave up 0 bases and J gave up 6 bases; unmatched junction bases: 9. CDR1 and CDR2 from the germline V gene are SGHRS and YFSETQ. CDR3 sequence: CASSLALAATLNEQFF. The CDR3 DNA is TGCGCCAGCAGCTTGGCCCTAGCGGCTACCCTCAATGAGCAGTTCTTC.

The chain uses TRBV4-1 and TRBJ2-2, with 7 bases matching TRBD2. In germline, CDR1 is MGHRA, CDR2 YSYEKL. This CDR3 spans 15 amino acids. The trim removed 7 bases at V and 0 bases at J, leaving 5 bases unmatched. For the CDR3, the DNA is TGCGCCAGCACCCAGGCGGGGGCGAACACCGGGGAGCTGTTTTTT. Protein sequence: CASTQAGANTGELFF.

This clonotype came up once. CDR3 residues: CASGPTTGYPVLYEQYF. For the CDR3, the DNA is TGTGCTAGTGGTCCGACAACAGGGTACCCAGTCTTATACGAGCAGTACTTC. This chain links TRBV12-5 with TRBJ2-7; maybe TRBD1 (6 bases). CDR3 length: 17 residues. V was trimmed by 5 bases and J by 4 bases, leaving 24 bases between them. CDR1 is LGHNT, CDR2 FRNRAP, per germline. Variable domain in full (rest from reference TRBV12-5 and TRBJ2-7): DARVTQTPRHKVTEMGQEVTMRCQPILGHNTVFWYRQTMMQGLELLAYFRNRAPLDDSGMPKDRFSAEMPDATLATLKIQPSEPRDSAVYFCASGPTTGYPVLYEQYFGPGTRLTVT.

V and J are TRBV20-1 and TRBJ2-5; possible D gene TRBD2, 7 bases. Looked up from germline, CDR1 is DFQATT and CDR2 is SNEGSKA (reference sequence). The CDR3 runs 14 residues. V gave up 6 bases and J gave up 9 bases, with 23 bases separating them. Written as DNA, the CDR3 is TGCAGTGCCCATCTTCCGGGGGGCCTTCCCTCCCAGTACTTC. It translates to CSAHLPGGLPSQYF.

The chain employs TRBV19 and TRBJ1-2, with no clear D. V lost 5 bases and J lost 5, with 6 bases in between. The CDR3 runs 11 residues. Germline CDR1 and CDR2: LNHDA and SQIVND (reference sequence). The CDR3 DNA is TGTGCCAGTAGTGGATTTTATGGCTACACCTTC. Translated: CASSGFYGYTF.

The rearrangement joins TRBV3-1 to TRBJ2-7; unclear D gene. Germline V lookup: CDR1 LGHDT, CDR2 YNNKEL (reference sequence). Trimming pared 3 bases from V and 0 bases from J, leaving 9 bases between. CDR3 length equals 14 residues. CDR3 in DNA: TGTGCCAGCAGCCAGGGCCGGAACTCCTACGAGCAGTACTTC. Encoded protein: CASSQGRNSYEQYF.

The rearrangement links TRBV6-6 to TRBJ2-7, with D maybe TRBD1 (5 bases). The CDR3 is made up of 14 amino acids. Trimming removed 4 bases from V and 2 bases from J, with 12 bases in between. CDR1 is MNHNY, CDR2 SVGAGI, per germline (reference sequence). This chain's CDR3 is CASSFEVGAYEQYF. The CDR3 region has the DNA TGTGCCAGCAGTTTTGAAGTAGGGGCCTACGAGCAGTACTTC.

The gene calls are TRBV20-1 and TRBJ2-4; TRBD1 aligns across 7 bases. CDR3 size: 14 residues. Trimming took 4 bases from V and 0 from J; bases not matched to a gene: 3. Germline lookup yields CDR1 DFQATT and CDR2 SNEGSKA (reference sequence). CDR3 sequence (DNA): TGCAGTGCTACCGGGACAGAAGCCAAAAACATTCAGTACTTC. Amino acid sequence: CSATGTEAKNIQYF.

This clonotype was observed many times. The rearrangement joins TRBV11-2 to TRBJ2-7; 14 nucleotides line up with TRBD2. J gave up 2 bases and V 3 bases, and 0 bases lay outside the gene matches. Germline-derived CDR1 and CDR2 are SGHAT and FQNNGV. This CDR3 comprises 15 residues. The CDR3 is CASSLGLAGAYEQYV. CDR3 nucleotide sequence: TGTGCCAGCAGCTTGGGACTAGCGGGGGCCTACGAGCAGTACGTC.

This clonotype was observed a handful of times. The chain combines TRBV6-2 or TRBV6-3 with TRBJ2-1; no reliable D call. V shed 6 bases and J shed 9 bases, with 12 bases lying between them. The CDR3 runs to 12 residues. Germline V gene data show CDR1 as MNHEY and CDR2 as SVGEGT. The CDR3 region is CASSLQETEQFF. Here the CDR3 DNA reads TGTGCCAGCAGCCTTCAGGAGACTGAGCAGTTCTTC.